This T cell receptor beta chain was identified in a study of blood T cell repertoires in COVID-19. About the research overall: There were acute and convalescent COVID-19 samples, and they came from the United States, Italy and Spain. The cDNA or gDNA used as material had been derived from T cells, B-cell-depleted T cells, or PBMCs.

Original processing notes: Amplification with reference gene primers provided the estimates of nucleated cell counts. Measured with immunoSEQ multiplex PCR; TCRdb has only the in-frame clones, and not every one. That table is the source of V, J and clone size, and D and trimming were worked out from the DNA. This table has some 70,000 clones, approximately 90% appearing once. Germline loops: CDR1 SGHAT, CDR2 FQNNGV. The CDR3 has 13 residues. V lost 0 bases to trimming and J lost 6 bases, with 9 bases between them. The chain combines TRBV11-2 with TRBJ2-7, with a possible D match to TRBD2 (5 bases). Sequenced: peripheral blood. This clonotype originated in an older man with active or convalescent COVID-19. CDR3 nucleotides: TGTGCCAGCAGCTTAGAAGCTAGCACCGAGCAGTACTTC. It yields the protein CASSLEASTEQYF.